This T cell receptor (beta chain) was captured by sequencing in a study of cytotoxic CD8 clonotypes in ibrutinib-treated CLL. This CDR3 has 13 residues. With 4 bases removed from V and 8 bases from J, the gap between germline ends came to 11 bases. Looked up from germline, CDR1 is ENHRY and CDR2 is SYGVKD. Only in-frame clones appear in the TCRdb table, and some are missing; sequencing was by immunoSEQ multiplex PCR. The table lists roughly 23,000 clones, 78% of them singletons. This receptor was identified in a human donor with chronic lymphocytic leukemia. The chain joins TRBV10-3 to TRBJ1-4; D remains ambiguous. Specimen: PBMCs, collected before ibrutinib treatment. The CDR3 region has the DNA TGTGCCATCAGTGTGTCAGGATACGAAAAACTGTTTTTT. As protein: CAISVSGYEKLFF.